These T cell receptor beta chains were read from a single sample in a study of CD8+ T cells in alopecia areata. Produced via immunoSEQ multiplex PCR; TCRdb's table is partial and in-frame only. Among roughly 170,000 clones listed, 59% were seen once. This material consisted of CD4+ T cells sorted from blood, taken at week 0. The receptors were sampled from a human donor with alopecia areata. Each CDR3 is given with its conserved first and last residue.

j_call,v_call,cdr3_aa
TRBJ2-7,TRBV29-1,CSVGTRAAYEQYF
TRBJ1-2,TRBV30,CALQGGGYTF
TRBJ2-5,TRBV2,CATRASGEGETQYF
TRBJ2-2,TRBV29-1,CSVEGRRTGELFF
TRBJ2-5,TRBV14,CASSQGARETQYF
TRBJ2-3,TRBV5-1,CASLLGDRTDTQYF
TRBJ2-4,TRBV2,CASSVGQHWGPAKNIQYF
TRBJ1-4,TRBV7-9,CASNPGGENEKLFF
TRBJ1-6,TRBV27,CASWDRANSPLHF
TRBJ2-5,TRBV29-1,CSTWSGVAQYF
TRBJ2-1,TRBV29-1,CSVEVGERQGLGFF
TRBJ1-2,TRBV19,CASSIQGAYGYTF
TRBJ2-4,TRBV7-9,CASSLAYSGGAKNIQYF
TRBJ2-2,TRBV18,CASSPTSGELFF